A selection of T cell receptor beta chains follows, all from one sample in a study of cytomegalovirus exposure and HLA in healthy donors. Assay used: immunoSEQ multiplex PCR; TCRdb lists only in-frame clones, some missing. The sample consists of about 200,000 clones, about three quarters of them appearing once. The sample taken for sequencing was PBMCs. Receptors were obtained from a man younger than 35 in good health and CMV-seronegative. The CDR3 runs from the conserved cysteine through the conserved F or W. Each record gives: J gene, V gene, D gene, clone size, CDR3 DNA, CDR3 protein. A D gene is named only where the DNA matches it firmly. Not every row has a clone size; where given, it reads once, few, many or a size class.

J gene: TRBJ2-1
V gene: TRBV2
D gene: TRBD2
clone size: NA
CDR3 DNA: TGTGCCAGCACGAGTGTGGGGAGGGTCATAGGGGATGAGCAGTTCTTC
CDR3 protein: CASTSVGRVIGDEQFF

J gene: TRBJ2-6
V gene: TRBV30
D gene: NA
clone size: NA
CDR3 DNA: TGTGCCTGGACTGCAGCTGGGGCCAACGTCCTGACTTTC
CDR3 protein: CAWTAAGANVLTF

J gene: TRBJ1-5
V gene: TRBV7-2
D gene: NA
clone size: NA
CDR3 DNA: TGTGCCAGCAGCGCTTTCATCGGGCCCCAGCATTTT
CDR3 protein: CASSAFIGPQHF

J gene: TRBJ1-1
V gene: TRBV5-1
D gene: NA
clone size: NA
CDR3 DNA: TGCGCCACCCGGGCAGGGATGAACACTGAAGCTTTCTTT
CDR3 protein: CATRAGMNTEAFF

J gene: TRBJ1-2
V gene: TRBV6-1
D gene: TRBD1
clone size: NA
CDR3 DNA: TGTGCCAGCAGTGCCTCCACAGGGGGCGCAAACTATGGCTACACCTTC
CDR3 protein: CASSASTGGANYGYTF

J gene: TRBJ2-3
V gene: TRBV5-1
D gene: TRBD2
clone size: NA
CDR3 DNA: TGCGCCAGCAGCTCCGGACTAGCGGGGGGCCCCACAGATACGCAGTATTTT
CDR3 protein: CASSSGLAGGPTDTQYF

J gene: TRBJ1-4
V gene: TRBV7-9
D gene: NA
clone size: NA
CDR3 DNA: TGTGCCAGCGGTCAGGTTGAAAAACTGTTTTTT
CDR3 protein: CASGQVEKLFF

J gene: TRBJ1-1
V gene: TRBV11-2
D gene: NA
clone size: few
CDR3 DNA: TGTGCCAGCAGCTTAGGAACAGGGATTAGGGACACTGAAGCTTTCTTT
CDR3 protein: CASSLGTGIRDTEAFF

J gene: TRBJ1-2
V gene: TRBV6-1
D gene: TRBD1
clone size: NA
CDR3 DNA: TGTGCCAGCAGTGAAGAGGGGACAGGGGAAGGCTACACCTTC
CDR3 protein: CASSEEGTGEGYTF

J gene: TRBJ2-2
V gene: TRBV9
D gene: TRBD1
clone size: once
CDR3 DNA: TGTACCAGCAGCGTATCCAGTCAACAGGGGTCCACCGGGGAGCTGTTTTTT
CDR3 protein: CTSSVSSQQGSTGELFF

J gene: TRBJ1-4
V gene: TRBV5-1
D gene: TRBD1
clone size: NA
CDR3 DNA: TGCGCCAGCAGCCCCGGGACAGGGAATGAAAAACTGTTTTTT
CDR3 protein: CASSPGTGNEKLFF

J gene: TRBJ2-7
V gene: TRBV15
D gene: TRBD2
clone size: NA
CDR3 DNA: TGTGCCACCGGGGGGGGAGTCTCCTACGAGCAGTACTTC
CDR3 protein: CATGGGVSYEQYF

J gene: TRBJ1-4
V gene: TRBV28
D gene: TRBD1
clone size: NA
CDR3 DNA: TGTGCCAGCAGTTATGGGACAGTCGAAAAACTGTTTTTT
CDR3 protein: CASSYGTVEKLFF

J gene: TRBJ2-3
V gene: TRBV7-2
D gene: TRBD2
clone size: NA
CDR3 DNA: TGTGCCAGCAGCTTAGGCCTAGCGGGAGATACAGATACGCAGTATTTT
CDR3 protein: CASSLGLAGDTDTQYF

J gene: TRBJ2-1
V gene: TRBV6-5
D gene: NA
clone size: NA
CDR3 DNA: TGTGCCAGCAGCCGGACTCACAACCCTGGGAATGAGCAGTTCTTC
CDR3 protein: CASSRTHNPGNEQFF

J gene: TRBJ2-1
V gene: TRBV19
D gene: TRBD2
clone size: NA
CDR3 DNA: TGTGCCAGTAGTACAGCCAGCGGGGGGAGCTCCTACAATGAGCAGTTCTTC
CDR3 protein: CASSTASGGSSYNEQFF

J gene: TRBJ2-1
V gene: TRBV5-6
D gene: TRBD2
clone size: NA
CDR3 DNA: TGTGCCAGCAGCTTGGTGGGACTAGCGGAGCATAACAATGAGCAGTTCTTC
CDR3 protein: CASSLVGLAEHNNEQFF

J gene: TRBJ1-1
V gene: TRBV15
D gene: TRBD1
clone size: NA
CDR3 DNA: TGTGCCACCAGCGGCCCCGGGACAGGGCGATTCGAGGGGACACACACTGAAGCTTTCTTT
CDR3 protein: CATSGPGTGRFEGTHTEAFF